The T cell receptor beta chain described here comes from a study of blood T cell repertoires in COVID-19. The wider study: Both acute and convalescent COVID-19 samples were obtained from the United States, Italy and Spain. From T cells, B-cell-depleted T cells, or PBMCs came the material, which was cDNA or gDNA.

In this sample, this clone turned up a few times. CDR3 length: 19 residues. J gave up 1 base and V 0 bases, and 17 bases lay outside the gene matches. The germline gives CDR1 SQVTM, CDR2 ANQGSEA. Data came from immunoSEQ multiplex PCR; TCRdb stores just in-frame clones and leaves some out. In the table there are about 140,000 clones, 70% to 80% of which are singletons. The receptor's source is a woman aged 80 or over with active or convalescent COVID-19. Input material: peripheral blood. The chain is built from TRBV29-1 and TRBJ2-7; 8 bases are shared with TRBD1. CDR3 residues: CSVEDGGGRRGQGSYEQYF. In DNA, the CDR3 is TGCAGCGTTGAAGATGGTGGGGGCCGAAGAGGACAGGGATCCTACGAGCAGTACTTC.